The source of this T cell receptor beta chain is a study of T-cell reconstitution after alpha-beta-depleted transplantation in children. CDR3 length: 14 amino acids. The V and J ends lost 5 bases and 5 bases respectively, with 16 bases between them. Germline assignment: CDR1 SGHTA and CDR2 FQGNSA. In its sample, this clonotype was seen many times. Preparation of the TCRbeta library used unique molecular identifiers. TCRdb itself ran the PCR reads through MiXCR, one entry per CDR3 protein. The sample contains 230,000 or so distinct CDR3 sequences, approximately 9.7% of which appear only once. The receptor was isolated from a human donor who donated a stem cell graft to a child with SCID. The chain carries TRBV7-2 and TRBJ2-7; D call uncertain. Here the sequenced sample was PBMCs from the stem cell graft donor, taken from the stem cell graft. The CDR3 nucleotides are TGTGCCAGCAGCCAACGGTTCGGTCCCAACGAGCAGTACTTC. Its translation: CASSQRFGPNEQYF.